The sequence of this TCR beta chain was determined in a study of CXCR4 blockade with PD-1 therapy in pancreatic cancer. The method was immunoSEQ multiplex PCR; TCRdb's version includes in-frame clones alone and lacks a portion of them. The sample yields some 1,800 clones, over 40% seen once. Per the germline V gene, CDR1 is LNHDA and CDR2 is SQIVND (reference sequence). Trimming cost V 6 bases and J 6 bases; bases outside gene matches: 7. The CDR3 sequence is 14 residues long. This sequence originates from a human donor with pancreatic ductal adenocarcinoma. The chain carries TRBV19 and TRBJ1-5, with 8 positions matching TRBD1. Sequenced material: tumor tissue. CDR3 bases: TGTGCCAGTAGACAGGGGGTTCCGAGTCAGCCCCAGCATTTT. It codes for CASRQGVPSQPQHF.